Sequencing of this T cell receptor beta chain was carried out in a study of OX40 agonist ivuxolimab in advanced cancers. Turning to the study itself: It was permissible to have had prior anti-PD-1, anti-PD-L1 or anti-CTLA-4 therapy, and about 40% had some. Study-level points and caveats: Relative to CD4+ cells, CD8+ T cells on average had more expanded clones.

A note on this clone: What it recognizes is unknown.

The germline gives CDR1 SNHLY, CDR2 FYNNEI. V lost 2 bases to trimming and J lost 7 bases, with 17 bases between them. This CDR3 is built from 16 residues. Sequencing was performed with immunoSEQ multiplex PCR; in TCRdb, only in-frame clones are kept and a portion is missing. The sample includes some 65,000 clones, 85% of them seen just once. The input for sequencing was CD4+ or CD8+ T cells sorted from blood, taken in a trial of the OX40 agonist ivuxolimab. The chain combines TRBV2 with TRBJ1-4; unclear D gene. The TCR originated in an adult with an advanced solid tumor such as melanoma, head and neck, liver or kidney cancer. The CDR3 DNA follows: TGTGCCAGCAGTGAATATCGCCGTCGGGAAAGTGAAAAACTGTTTTTT. It specifies CASSEYRRRESEKLFF.